This TCR beta chain was identified during a study of cytomegalovirus exposure and HLA in healthy donors listed by TCRdb under 2017. With respect to the entire study: According to a later analysis, the roughly 130 validation repertoires were produced on the same platform as the roughly 600 repertoires of the first cohort. In addition to the first cohort of 500 to 850 subjects, a separate validation cohort of around 110 different subjects was used. The aim of the study was to test whether cataloging public T cell receptors could identify signatures of past pathogen exposure. High-throughput TCR immunosequencing, statistical association of individual TCRs with disease status, and machine learning were combined to predict cytomegalovirus infection status.

Library construction relied on the immunoSEQ multiplex PCR assay. The original pipeline was this. A statistical classification framework was developed to diagnose cytomegalovirus status using the catalog of TCR beta chain sequences. The immuneACCESS repertoire file appears here via TCRdb, limited to in-frame rearrangements. These files lack a portion of the clones; in checked studies, under half of the deficit traces to unresolved V genes, and the cause of the others is not known. D and trimming were read from the DNA, whereas the V and J calls and clone size are those reported in that table. This sample holds tens of thousands of clones; around nine tenths were observed only once. In total, the top ten clones hold about 1% of the sample. The CDR3 contains 14 residues, cysteine and phenylalanine counted. Solely the CDR3 DNA is kept, with 42 bases framed from the first base. Trimming accounts for 6 bases at V and 4 bases at J, while the number of junction bases matched to no gene is 8. Looking up the germline V gene yields CDR1 SGHTA and CDR2 FQGNSA.

On this clone: Its binding antigen is unknown. The input lacks base qualities; no much larger clone sits a single base away.

Summary of the overall study and its limitations: In vitro tests confirmed that a few of the cytomegalovirus-associated TCR beta chains recognize cytomegalovirus antigens. The validation cohort had no HLA typing available for a later analysis, so co-occurrence within that cohort was assessed over all 120 repertoires. A total of 150 to 200 TCR beta chains were listed by the study as associated with cytomegalovirus. The classifier was reported to diagnose cytomegalovirus status with high specificity and sensitivity in both the original cohort and the validation cohort. While some public TCRs were present in many individuals, most TCR sequences turned up only very rarely across donors. The authors suggested that the approach could potentially be generalized to other disease states and immunological phenotypes. Of the cluster scores, 85% to 95% were above 0 in a later analysis, which found that TCRs clustered in the first cohort also tended to co-occur in the approximately 120 validation repertoires.

Separate from the roughly 650-subject first cohort, the validation cohort of 120 subjects was the group to which the donors belonged. Sequenced sample: PBMCs. This clonotype was sampled from a man aged 18 to 30 in good health and CMV-seronegative. The chain was built from TRBV7-2 and TRBJ2-7; the central 8 bases match TRBD1. The CDR3 region: CASRPTTGGYEQYF. In nucleotides, the sequence is TGTGCCAGCAGACCAACCACAGGGGGGTACGAGCAGTACTTC.